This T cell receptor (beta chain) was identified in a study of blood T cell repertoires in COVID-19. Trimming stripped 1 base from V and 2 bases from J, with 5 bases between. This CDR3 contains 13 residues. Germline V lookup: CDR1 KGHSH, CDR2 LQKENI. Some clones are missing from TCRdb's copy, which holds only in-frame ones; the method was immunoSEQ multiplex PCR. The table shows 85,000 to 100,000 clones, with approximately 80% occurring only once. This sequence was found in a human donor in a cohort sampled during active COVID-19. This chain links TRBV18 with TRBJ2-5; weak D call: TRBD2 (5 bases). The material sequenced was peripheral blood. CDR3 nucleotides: TGTGCCAGCTCACCACGGAGGCAAGAGACCCAGTACTTC. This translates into CASSPRRQETQYF. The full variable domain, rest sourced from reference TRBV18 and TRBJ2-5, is NAGVMQNPRHLVRRRGQEARLRCSPMKGHSHVYWYRQLPEEGLKFMVYLQKENIIDESGMPKERFSAEFPKEGPSILRIQQVVRGDSAAYFCASSPRRQETQYFGPGTRLLVL.